The rows below give T cell receptor beta chains drawn from one sample of a study of CD4+ T cells in melanoma. Clones were sequenced by immunoSEQ multiplex PCR, and TCRdb holds only the in-frame ones, with some missing. The sample carries 140,000 or so clones, about nine tenths recorded once. These receptors came from a human donor with melanoma. CDR3s include the opening cysteine and the closing phenylalanine or tryptophan. A D gene is named only where the DNA matches it firmly. The size of a clone is reported for some rows only, either as once, few or many, or as a class for expanded clones.

J gene,D gene,V gene,clone size,CDR3 DNA,CDR3 protein
TRBJ2-7,-,TRBV19,once,TGTGCCAGTAGTATAATCGGAGGAAACTACGAGCAGTACTTC,CASSIIGGNYEQYF
TRBJ1-5,TRBD1,TRBV7-9,once,TGTGCCAGCAGCCTCGGGACAGGGGGTCCGAATCAGCCCCAGCATTTT,CASSLGTGGPNQPQHF
TRBJ2-7,TRBD1,TRBV11-2,-,TGTGCCAGCAGAACCGGACAGGGGACTTCCTACGAGCAGTACTTC,CASRTGQGTSYEQYF
TRBJ1-6,TRBD1,TRBV6-6,-,TGTGCCAGCAGACCACCGGGACAGGGGGAGGGGGCCCTCCACTTT,CASRPPGQGEGALHF
TRBJ2-3,TRBD2,TRBV5-4,-,TGTGCCAGCAGCCCCGGGGGACTTAGCGGGGGGCTGGGAGATACGCAGTATTTT,CASSPGGLSGGLGDTQYF
TRBJ2-3,-,TRBV6-5,-,TGTGCCAGCATTTCGGCGGGCGCAGATACGCAGTATTTT,CASISAGADTQYF
TRBJ2-7,-,TRBV9,-,TGTGCCAGCAGCGCAACGGGGAACTCCTACGAGCAGTACTTC,CASSATGNSYEQYF
TRBJ2-3,-,TRBV19,few,TGTGCCAGTCAGGGGTTGGTGGATACGCAGTATTTT,CASQGLVDTQYF
TRBJ1-1,-,TRBV5-1,-,TGCGCCAGCAGCTTGGAACCTTGGAACACTGAAGCTTTCTTT,CASSLEPWNTEAFF
TRBJ1-1,-,TRBV25-1,-,TGTGCCAGCAGCCTCGCAGGGACGGAGGTTTTCGCTTTCTTT,CASSLAGTEVFAFF
TRBJ2-6,TRBD1,TRBV4-2,-,TGTGCCAGCAGCCAAGAGTTATATCCCGGGACAGGGCCTGGGGCCAACGTCCTGACTTTC,CASSQELYPGTGPGANVLTF
TRBJ1-4,-,TRBV28,-,TGTGCCAGCAGGATAAATGAAAAACTGTTTTTT,CASRINEKLFF
TRBJ2-3,TRBD2,TRBV30,-,TGTGCCTGGAGCCTAACTAGCGGGGGGGCCTATACGCAGTATTTT,CAWSLTSGGAYTQYF
TRBJ1-5,-,TRBV11-2,-,TGTGCCAGCAGCTTAGCGATTTCCCAGCCCCAGCATTTT,CASSLAISQPQHF
TRBJ2-1,-,TRBV5-4,-,TGTGCCAGCCAGGGGGGGGGACGATACAATGAGCAGTTCTTC,CASQGGGRYNEQFF
TRBJ1-6,-,TRBV5-1,few,TGCGCCAGCAGCCCCCGGTCGGGGGAGGGGGGGGCCAATTCACCCCTCCACTTT,CASSPRSGEGGANSPLHF
TRBJ2-2,-,TRBV5-1,-,TGCGCCAGCAGCTTGGAAGGACTGAACACCGGGGAGCTGTTTTTT,CASSLEGLNTGELFF
TRBJ1-5,-,TRBV15,-,TGTGCCACCAGTTTCCGGGGTACTAATCAGCCCCAGCATTTT,CATSFRGTNQPQHF